These T cell receptor beta chains were read from a single sample in a study of T cell repertoires in cytomegalovirus infection. TCRdb passed the reads through MiXCR, listing each CDR3 protein once. The sample consists of roughly 500,000 distinct CDR3 sequences, over 9% of them appearing once. The sequenced sample was PBMCs. Receptors originate from a human donor in good health (CMV status not recorded). Some clones in this sample may be carry-over from other donors' samples. CDR3s include the opening cysteine and the closing phenylalanine or tryptophan. The order of the fields is clone size, V gene, J gene, D gene, CDR3 DNA, CDR3 protein. A D gene is named only where the DNA matches it firmly. Part of the rows lack a size; the others show once, few, many or a class for expanded clones.

clone_size: many
v_call: TRBV20-1
j_call: TRBJ2-7
d_call: NA
cdr3_nt: TGCAGTGCTAGACCCGACAGGAGCCCCTACGAGCAGTACTTC
cdr3_aa: CSARPDRSPYEQYF

clone_size: many
v_call: TRBV7-9
j_call: TRBJ2-5
d_call: NA
cdr3_nt: TGTGCCAGCAGCTTAAGGCAGGAAGAGACCCAGTACTTC
cdr3_aa: CASSLRQEETQYF

clone_size: many
v_call: TRBV7-2
j_call: TRBJ2-7
d_call: TRBD1
cdr3_nt: TGTGCCAGCAGTAAAAGCACAGGGGATTACGAGCAGTACTTC
cdr3_aa: CASSKSTGDYEQYF

clone_size: many
v_call: TRBV5-6
j_call: TRBJ1-6
d_call: NA
cdr3_nt: TGTGCCAGCAGCGCGGGCACCTATAATTCACCCCTCCACTTT
cdr3_aa: CASSAGTYNSPLHF

clone_size: NA
v_call: TRBV19
j_call: TRBJ1-1
d_call: NA
cdr3_nt: TGTGCCAGTAGTATAGGTATTCAGAGGACTGAAGCTTTCTTT
cdr3_aa: CASSIGIQRTEAFF

clone_size: many
v_call: TRBV7-9
j_call: TRBJ1-2
d_call: NA
cdr3_nt: TGTGCCAGCAGCGCCGACACCTATGGCTACACCTTC
cdr3_aa: CASSADTYGYTF

clone_size: many
v_call: TRBV7-2
j_call: TRBJ2-5
d_call: TRBD1
cdr3_nt: TGTGCCAGCAGCTCCGGGACAGGGATCCAAGAGACCCAGTACTTC
cdr3_aa: CASSSGTGIQETQYF

clone_size: few
v_call: TRBV11-2
j_call: TRBJ2-3
d_call: NA
cdr3_nt: TGTGCCAGCAGCCTCTATCGCTTAGCGGCTACACCGGATACGCAGTATTTT
cdr3_aa: CASSLYRLAATPDTQYF

clone_size: many
v_call: TRBV4-1
j_call: TRBJ1-2
d_call: TRBD1
cdr3_nt: TGCGCCAGCAGCCAAAACGGACAGGCGTACAGCTATGGCTACACCTTC
cdr3_aa: CASSQNGQAYSYGYTF

clone_size: many
v_call: TRBV7-9
j_call: TRBJ1-1
d_call: NA
cdr3_nt: TGTGCCGCGGCCGGGCAGCCGAACACTGAAGCTTTCTTT
cdr3_aa: CAAAGQPNTEAFF

clone_size: NA
v_call: TRBV5-5
j_call: TRBJ2-5
d_call: TRBD1
cdr3_nt: TGTGCCAGCAGCTTGTTGGACAGGGGTCGCGAGACCCAGTACTTC
cdr3_aa: CASSLLDRGRETQYF

clone_size: many
v_call: TRBV28
j_call: TRBJ1-1
d_call: TRBD1
cdr3_nt: TGTGCCAGCAGTTTTCAGGGGGGGAACACTGAAGCTTTCTTT
cdr3_aa: CASSFQGGNTEAFF

clone_size: many
v_call: TRBV5-5
j_call: TRBJ2-7
d_call: TRBD1
cdr3_nt: TGTGCCAGCAGCAAAGCCGGGACAGGGGACTTCGAGCAGTACTTC
cdr3_aa: CASSKAGTGDFEQYF

clone_size: NA
v_call: TRBV29-1
j_call: TRBJ2-2
d_call: TRBD1
cdr3_nt: TGCAGCGCCCCGGGACAGCCAAACACCGGGGAGCTGTTTTTT
cdr3_aa: CSAPGQPNTGELFF

clone_size: many
v_call: TRBV3-1
j_call: TRBJ2-3
d_call: NA
cdr3_nt: TGTGCCAGCAGCCACTCGGTAGATACGCAGTATTTT
cdr3_aa: CASSHSVDTQYF

clone_size: many
v_call: TRBV3-1
j_call: TRBJ1-5
d_call: NA
cdr3_nt: TGTGCCAGCAGCGAACGAGGGCAGCCCCAGCATTTT
cdr3_aa: CASSERGQPQHF

clone_size: few
v_call: TRBV18
j_call: TRBJ1-2
d_call: TRBD1
cdr3_nt: TGTGCCAGCTCACCGGTCATTGGACAGGATGGCTACACCTTC
cdr3_aa: CASSPVIGQDGYTF

clone_size: NA
v_call: TRBV28
j_call: TRBJ1-5
d_call: TRBD1
cdr3_nt: TGTGCCAGCAGTTTATGGGGGGACAGGGGTTACAATCAGCCCCAGCATTTT
cdr3_aa: CASSLWGDRGYNQPQHF

clone_size: NA
v_call: TRBV3-1
j_call: TRBJ2-1
d_call: TRBD2
cdr3_nt: TGTGCCAGCAGCCAAGAAAGGACTAGTATTTTCAATGAGCAGTTCTTC
cdr3_aa: CASSQERTSIFNEQFF

clone_size: many
v_call: TRBV12-3/TRBV12-4
j_call: TRBJ2-3
d_call: TRBD2
cdr3_nt: TGTGCCAGCAGTTTGAGGGACTACACAGATACGCAGTATTTT
cdr3_aa: CASSLRDYTDTQYF

clone_size: many
v_call: TRBV20-1
j_call: TRBJ2-7
d_call: NA
cdr3_nt: TGCAGTGCTGTCGGGACCGACGAGGGGTACGAGCAGTACTTC
cdr3_aa: CSAVGTDEGYEQYF

clone_size: NA
v_call: TRBV6-2/TRBV6-3
j_call: TRBJ2-3
d_call: NA
cdr3_nt: TGTGCCAGCAGTTACCGGCAGGGGACCGATACGCAGTATTTT
cdr3_aa: CASSYRQGTDTQYF

clone_size: many
v_call: TRBV11-1
j_call: TRBJ2-5
d_call: NA
cdr3_nt: TGTGCCAGCAGCTTAAGGGCGGGCCGGTACCAAGAGACCCAGTACTTC
cdr3_aa: CASSLRAGRYQETQYF

clone_size: NA
v_call: TRBV20-1
j_call: TRBJ2-7
d_call: TRBD2
cdr3_nt: TGCAGTGCGCGGGGACTAGCGGAAGATGGCTACGAGCAGTACTTC
cdr3_aa: CSARGLAEDGYEQYF